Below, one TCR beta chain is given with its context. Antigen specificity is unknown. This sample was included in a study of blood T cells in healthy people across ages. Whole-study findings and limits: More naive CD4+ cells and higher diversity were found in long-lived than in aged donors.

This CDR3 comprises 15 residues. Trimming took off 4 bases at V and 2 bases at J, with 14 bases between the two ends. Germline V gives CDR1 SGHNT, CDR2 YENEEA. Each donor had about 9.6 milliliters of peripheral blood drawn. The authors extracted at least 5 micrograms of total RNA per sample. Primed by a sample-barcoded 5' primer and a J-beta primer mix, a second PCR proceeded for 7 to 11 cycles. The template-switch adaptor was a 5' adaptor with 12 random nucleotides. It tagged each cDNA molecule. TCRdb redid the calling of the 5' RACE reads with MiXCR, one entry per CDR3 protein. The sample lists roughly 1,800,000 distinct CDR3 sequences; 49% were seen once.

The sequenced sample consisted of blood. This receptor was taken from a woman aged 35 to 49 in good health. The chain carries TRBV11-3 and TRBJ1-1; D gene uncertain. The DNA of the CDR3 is TGTGCCAGCAGCTCCTCCCGCGGGATAAACACTGAAGCTTTCTTT. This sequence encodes CASSSSRGINTEAFF.